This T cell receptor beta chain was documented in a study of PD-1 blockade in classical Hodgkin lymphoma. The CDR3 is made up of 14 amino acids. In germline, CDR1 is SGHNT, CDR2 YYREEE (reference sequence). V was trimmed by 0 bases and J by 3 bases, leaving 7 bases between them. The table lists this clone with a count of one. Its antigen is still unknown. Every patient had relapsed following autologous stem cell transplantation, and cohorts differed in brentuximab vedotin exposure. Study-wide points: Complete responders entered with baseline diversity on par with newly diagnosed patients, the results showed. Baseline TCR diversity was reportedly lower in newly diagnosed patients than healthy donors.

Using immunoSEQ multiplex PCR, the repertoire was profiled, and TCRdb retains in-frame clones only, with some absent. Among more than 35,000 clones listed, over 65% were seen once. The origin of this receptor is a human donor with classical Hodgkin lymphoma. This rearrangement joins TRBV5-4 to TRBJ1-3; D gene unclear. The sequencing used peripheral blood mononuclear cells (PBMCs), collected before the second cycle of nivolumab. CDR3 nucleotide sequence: TGTGCCAGCAGCTTGGGGGGATATGGAAACACCATATATTTT. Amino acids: CASSLGGYGNTIYF.